These 14 T cell receptor beta chains originate from one sample sequenced in a study of type 1 regulatory T cells. TCRdb redid the calling of the reads with MiXCR, one entry per CDR3 protein. This table holds some 22,000 distinct CDR3 sequences, roughly 72% found once. No antigen has been identified for these receptors. The sequenced sample consisted of cultured T cells, either the whole culture or a sorted T cell fraction (not recorded which). Indicated subset: Tr1-enriched cell product generated in vitro against host alloantigens. These receptors were obtained from a human donor in good health.

This clonotype was counted a single time. V and J are TRBV7-8 and TRBJ2-7; TRBD1 aligns across 7 bases. After removal of 5 bases from V and 2 bases from J, the junction contained 9 bases not matched to a gene. There are 15 residues in the CDR3. Germline-derived CDR1 and CDR2 are SGHVS and FQNEAQ. The CDR3 spells CASSATTGQTYEQYF. The CDR3 region has the DNA TGTGCCAGCAGCGCTACGACGGGACAGACCTACGAGCAGTACTTC.

The chain joins TRBV20-1 to TRBJ2-1; no clear D. The CDR3 runs 12 residues. Trimming removed 6 bases from V and 7 bases from J, with 13 bases in between. Germline lookup yields CDR1 DFQATT and CDR2 SNEGSKA (reference sequence). The CDR3 loop is CSAIDVGNEQFF. CDR3 bases: TGCAGTGCGATCGACGTGGGAAATGAGCAGTTCTTC.

The chain recombines TRBV10-3 with TRBJ1-6, with 10 bases lining up with TRBD1. CDR1 and CDR2 from the germline V gene are ENHRY and SYGVKD. V gave up 6 bases and J gave up 10 bases; unmatched junction bases: 9. The CDR3 has 15 amino acids. In DNA form, the CDR3 reads TGTGCCATCAGGGAAAGCGGGACAGGGGCCTCACCCCTCCACTTT. This translates into CAIRESGTGASPLHF.

V and J are TRBV3-1 and TRBJ1-3; no definite D call. Between the trimmed V and J ends, which lost 6 bases and 1 base, there was a span of 13 bases. CDR3 length: 15 residues. CDR1 LGHDT and CDR2 YNNKEL come from the germline V gene (reference sequence). In DNA form, the CDR3 reads TGTGCCAGCAGTGACCGGCCGGAGTCTGGAAACACCATATATTTT. This codes for CASSDRPESGNTIYF. Drawing the rest from reference TRBV3-1 and TRBJ1-3, the complete variable domain is DTAVSQTPKYLVTQMGNDKSIKCEQNLGHDTMYWYKQDSKKFLKIMFSYNNKELIINETVPNRFSPKSPDKAHLNLHINSLELGDSAVYFCASSDRPESGNTIYFGEGSWLTVV.

The V gene is TRBV5-1, the J gene TRBJ1-4, with TRBD1 as a possible D gene (5 bases). CDR3 size: 15 residues. V lost 3 bases to trimming and J lost 0 bases, with 9 bases between them. Germline lookup yields CDR1 SGHRS and CDR2 YFSETQ. The CDR3 coding sequence is TGCGCCAGCAGCTATACAGGAGCAACTAATGAAAAACTGTTTTTT. As protein: CASSYTGATNEKLFF. Filled out from reference TRBV5-1 and TRBJ1-4, the complete variable domain reads KAGVTQTPRYLIKTRGQQVTLSCSPISGHRSVSWYQQTPGQGLQFLFEYFSETQRNKGNFPGRFSGRQFSNSRSEMNVSTLELGDSALYLCASSYTGATNEKLFFGSGTQLSVL.

The V gene is TRBV3-1, the J gene TRBJ2-7; maybe TRBD2 (7 bases). This CDR3 is built from 14 residues. The germline V gene has CDR1 LGHDT and CDR2 YNNKEL (reference sequence). V lost 1 base, J lost 3 bases, and 10 bases lay in between. CDR3 in DNA: TGTGCCAGCAGCCAAGCGGGGGGCCACTACGAGCAGTACTTC. Encoded protein: CASSQAGGHYEQYF.

This sequence joins TRBV20-1 and TRBJ2-2; tentative D call: TRBD1 (6 bases). Germline CDR1 reads DFQATT; CDR2 reads SNEGSKA (reference sequence). The CDR3 extends over 15 amino acids. V dropped 1 base and J dropped 2 bases, with 11 bases sitting between them. This CDR3 is CSARGARGNTGELFF. The CDR3 coding sequence is TGCAGTGCTAGAGGGGCCAGGGGTAACACCGGGGAGCTGTTTTTT.

V usage is TRBV20-1 and J usage is TRBJ2-5, with 10 bases identical to TRBD2. Looked up from germline, CDR1 is DFQATT and CDR2 is SNEGSKA (reference sequence). This CDR3 has 16 residues. The chain's CDR3 is CRPSTSGGAGRETQYF. The CDR3 coding sequence is TGCAGGCCCAGTACCAGCGGGGGGGCCGGTAGAGAGACCCAGTACTTC.

The CDR3 is CASSLRGDRSSDTQYF. DNA of the CDR3: TGTGCCAGCAGCCTCCGTGGGGACAGGTCTTCAGATACGCAGTATTTT. The chain links TRBV7-6 to TRBJ2-3; 8 positions match TRBD1. This CDR3 is built from 16 residues. Per the germline V gene, CDR1 is SGHVS and CDR2 is FNYEAQ. The V and J ends lost 5 bases and 4 bases, in that order; junction bases with no gene match: 11.

The rearrangement uses TRBV10-3 and TRBJ2-7; the D gene is possibly TRBD2 (6 bases). Looked up from germline, CDR1 is ENHRY and CDR2 is SYGVKD. This CDR3 contains 15 residues. The germline V and J ends were trimmed by 3 bases and 1 base, with 13 bases remaining between them. The CDR3 bases are TGTGCCATCAGTGACCCACGGGGGTTATCCTACGAGCAGTACTTC. Its translation: CAISDPRGLSYEQYF.

This chain joins TRBV20-1 and TRBJ1-2, with D unresolved. This CDR3 spans 14 amino acids. With 2 bases removed from V and 5 bases from J, the gap between germline ends came to 15 bases. The germline V gene encodes CDR1 DFQATT and CDR2 SNEGSKA (reference sequence). CDR3 sequence reads: CSARSDLTRYGYTF. Here the CDR3 DNA reads TGCAGTGCTAGATCAGACCTGACTAGGTATGGCTACACCTTC.

Of note for this clonotype: A much more abundant neighbour one base away suggests this may be a read error. The chain combines TRBV4-3 with TRBJ2-3; TRBD2 agrees at 8 bases. The germline CDR1 and CDR2 sequences are LGHNA and YSLEER. This CDR3 is built from 15 residues. In DNA, the CDR3 is TGCGCCGGCAGCCTTAGCGGGGTAGGAACAGATACGCAGTATTTT. Translation: CAGSLSGVGTDTQYF.

The chain is built from TRBV7-8 and TRBJ2-7, with D unclear. V was trimmed by 5 bases and J by 0 bases, leaving 11 bases between them. The CDR3 runs 14 residues. Germline values: CDR1 SGHVS, CDR2 FQNEAQ. Written as DNA, the CDR3 is TGTGCCAGCAGCACCACGCGAACCTCCTACGAGCAGTACTTC. Translation: CASSTTRTSYEQYF.

The chain carries TRBV5-1 and TRBJ2-1, with D maybe TRBD2 (6 bases). V was shortened by 1 base and J by 7 bases, with 15 bases between the two germline ends. The V gene's germline CDR1 is SGHRS and CDR2 YFSETQ. CDR3 length: 15 residues. CDR3 region: CASSLLEGGGNEQFF. In DNA, the CDR3 is TGCGCCAGCAGCTTGTTAGAAGGAGGAGGGAATGAGCAGTTCTTC.